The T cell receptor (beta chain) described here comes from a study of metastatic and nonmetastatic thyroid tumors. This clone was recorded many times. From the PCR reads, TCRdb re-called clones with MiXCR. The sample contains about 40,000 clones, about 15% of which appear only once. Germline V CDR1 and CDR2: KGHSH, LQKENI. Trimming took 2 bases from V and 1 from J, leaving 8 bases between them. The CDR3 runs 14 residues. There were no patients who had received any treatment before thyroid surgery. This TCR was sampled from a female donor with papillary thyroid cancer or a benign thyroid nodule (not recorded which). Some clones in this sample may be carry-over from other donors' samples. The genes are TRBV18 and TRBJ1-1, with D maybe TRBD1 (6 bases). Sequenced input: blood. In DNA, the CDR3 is TGTGCCAGCTCACCATCAGGGGCGAACACTGAAGCTTTCTTT. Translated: CASSPSGANTEAFF. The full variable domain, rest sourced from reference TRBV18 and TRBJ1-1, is NAGVMQNPRHLVRRRGQEARLRCSPMKGHSHVYWYRQLPEEGLKFMVYLQKENIIDESGMPKERFSAEFPKEGPSILRIQQVVRGDSAAYFCASSPSGANTEAFFGQGTRLTVV.